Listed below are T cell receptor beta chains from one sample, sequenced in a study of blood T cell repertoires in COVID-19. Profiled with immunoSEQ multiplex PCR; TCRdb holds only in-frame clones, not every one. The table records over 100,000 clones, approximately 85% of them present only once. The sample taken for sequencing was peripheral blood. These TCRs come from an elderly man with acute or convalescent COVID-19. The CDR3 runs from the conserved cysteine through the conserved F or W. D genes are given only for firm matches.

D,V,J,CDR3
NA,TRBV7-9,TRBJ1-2,CASSFRQPANYGYTF
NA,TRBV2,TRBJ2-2,CASSVGRNTGELFF
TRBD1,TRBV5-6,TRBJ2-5,CASSSRGTSQETQYF
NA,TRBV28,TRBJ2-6,CASSLARSGANVLTF
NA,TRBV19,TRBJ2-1,CASSIMGRGDNEQFF
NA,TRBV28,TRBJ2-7,CASRSRGTARSYEQYF
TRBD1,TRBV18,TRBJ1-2,CASSSLGQGNWDGYTF
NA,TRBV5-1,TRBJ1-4,CASSPLAANEKLFF
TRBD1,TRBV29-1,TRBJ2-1,CSAGTGGNYNEQFF
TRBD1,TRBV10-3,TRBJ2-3,CAIKLTTGGRDTQYF
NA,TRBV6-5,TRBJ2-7,CASRAGLGGSYEQYF
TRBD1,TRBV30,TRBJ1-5,CAWGKGAGRQPQHF
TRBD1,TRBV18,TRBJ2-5,CASSPAGGGETQYF
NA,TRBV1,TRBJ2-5,CTSLRAGLQETQYF
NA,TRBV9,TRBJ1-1,CASSVVPGDAEAFF
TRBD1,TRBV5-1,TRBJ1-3,CASSQGGSGNTIYF
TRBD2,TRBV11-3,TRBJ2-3,CASSFSSGGQDTQYF
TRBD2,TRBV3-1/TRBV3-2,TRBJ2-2,CASSPASGANTGELFF
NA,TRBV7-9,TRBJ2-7,CASSFGLEEQYF
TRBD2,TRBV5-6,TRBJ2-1,CASRPLASGTNEQFF
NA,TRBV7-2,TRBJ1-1,CASSPRPGSDEAFF
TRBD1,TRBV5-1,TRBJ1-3,CASSPQGAGNTIYF
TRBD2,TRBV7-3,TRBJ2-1,CASSYTGAGAYNEQFF
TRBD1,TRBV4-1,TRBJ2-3,CASSPEDRGGLDTQYF
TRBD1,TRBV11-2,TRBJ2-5,CASSLVDRGQETQYF
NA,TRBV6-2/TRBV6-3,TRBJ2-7,CASSSGDKLLYEQYF
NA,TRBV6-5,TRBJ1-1,CASSFAPRGNTEAFF
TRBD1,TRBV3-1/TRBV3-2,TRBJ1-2,CASSQGTGKGGYTF
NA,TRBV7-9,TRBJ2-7,CASQALVAGAREQYF
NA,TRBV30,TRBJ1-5,CAWRSDSNQPQHF
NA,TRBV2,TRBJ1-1,CASSDPRTLEAFF
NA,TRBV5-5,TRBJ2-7,CASSPQVLWEQYF
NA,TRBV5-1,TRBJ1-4,CASSTGRGDEKLFF